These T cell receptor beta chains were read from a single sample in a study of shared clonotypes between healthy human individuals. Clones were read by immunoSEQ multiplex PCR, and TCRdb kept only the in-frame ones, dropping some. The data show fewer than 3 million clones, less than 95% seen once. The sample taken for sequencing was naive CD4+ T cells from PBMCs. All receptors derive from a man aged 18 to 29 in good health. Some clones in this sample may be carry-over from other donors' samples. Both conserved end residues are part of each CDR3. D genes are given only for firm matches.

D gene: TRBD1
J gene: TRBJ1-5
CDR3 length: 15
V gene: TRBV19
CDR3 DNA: TGTGCCAGTACACCCACGGGACAGGGCAATCAGCCCCAGCATTTT
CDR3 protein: CASTPTGQGNQPQHF

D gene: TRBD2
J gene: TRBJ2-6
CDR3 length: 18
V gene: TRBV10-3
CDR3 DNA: TGTGCCATCAGTGGATGGCTAGCGGAGAGCTCTGGGGCCAACGTCCTGACTTTC
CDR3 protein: CAISGWLAESSGANVLTF

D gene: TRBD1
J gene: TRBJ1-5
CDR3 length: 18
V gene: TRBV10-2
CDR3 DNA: TGCGCCAGCAGTGAGGGAGAAGACAGGGGGCGGAGGGGTCAGCCCCAGCATTTT
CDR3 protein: CASSEGEDRGRRGQPQHF

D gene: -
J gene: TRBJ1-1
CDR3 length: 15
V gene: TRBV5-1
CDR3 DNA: TGCGCCAGCAGCCAATTAAGACAGGAGAACACTGAAGCTTTCTTT
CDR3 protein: CASSQLRQENTEAFF

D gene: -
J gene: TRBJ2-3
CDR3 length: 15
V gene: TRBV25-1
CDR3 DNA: TGTGCCAGCAGTGAAGGGGCTCATAGCACAGATACGCAGTATTTT
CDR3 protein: CASSEGAHSTDTQYF

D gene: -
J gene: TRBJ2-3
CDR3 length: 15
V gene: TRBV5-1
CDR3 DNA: TGCGCCAGCAGCTATTCCGGGACACGCACAGATACGCAGTATTTT
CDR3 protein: CASSYSGTRTDTQYF

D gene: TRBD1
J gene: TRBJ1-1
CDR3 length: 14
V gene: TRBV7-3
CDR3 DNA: TGTGCCAGCAGCTCGACAGGGGGTAGGACTGAAGCTTTCTTT
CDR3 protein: CASSSTGGRTEAFF

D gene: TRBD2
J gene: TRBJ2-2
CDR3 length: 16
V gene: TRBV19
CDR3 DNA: TGTGCCAGTAGTAACTTAGCGGGAGGGAACACCGGGGAGCTGTTTTTT
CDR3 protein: CASSNLAGGNTGELFF

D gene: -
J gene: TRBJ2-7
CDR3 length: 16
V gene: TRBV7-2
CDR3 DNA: TGTGCCAGCAGCTTAGTCCTCCAGCCGACCCCCTACGAGCAGTACTTC
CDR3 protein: CASSLVLQPTPYEQYF

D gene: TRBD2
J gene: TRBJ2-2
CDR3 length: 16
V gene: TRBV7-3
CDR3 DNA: TGTGCCAGCAGCAGGACTAGCGGGCCCCACACCGGGGAGCTGTTTTTT
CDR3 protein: CASSRTSGPHTGELFF

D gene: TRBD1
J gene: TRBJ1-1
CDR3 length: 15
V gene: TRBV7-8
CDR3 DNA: TGTGCCAGCAGCTCACATACAGGGGGTATCACTGAAGCTTTCTTT
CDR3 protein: CASSSHTGGITEAFF

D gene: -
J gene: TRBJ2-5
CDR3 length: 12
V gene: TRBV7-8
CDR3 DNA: TGTGCCAGCAGCGTCGGGGAAGAGACCCAGTACTTC
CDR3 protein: CASSVGEETQYF

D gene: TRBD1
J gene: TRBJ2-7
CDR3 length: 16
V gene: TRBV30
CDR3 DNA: TGTGCCTGGAGTGCCCACGGACAGGGAACGGTCTCCGAGCAGTACTTC
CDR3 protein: CAWSAHGQGTVSEQYF

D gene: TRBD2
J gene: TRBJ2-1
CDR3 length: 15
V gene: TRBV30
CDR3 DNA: TGTGCCTGGAGAGCGGGACTAGCGGAAACCAATGAGCAGTTCTTC
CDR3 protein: CAWRAGLAETNEQFF

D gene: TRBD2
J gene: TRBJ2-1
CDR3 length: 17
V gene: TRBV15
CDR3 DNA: TGTGCCACCAGCAGAGGTCCTCTAGCGGGAGGAGTGAATGAGCAGTTCTTC
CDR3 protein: CATSRGPLAGGVNEQFF

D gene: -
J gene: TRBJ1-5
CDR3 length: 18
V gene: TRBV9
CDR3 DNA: TGTGCCAGCAGCGTAGGGGGTTCTCCTTACTATAGCAATCAGCCCCAGCATTTT
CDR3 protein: CASSVGGSPYYSNQPQHF

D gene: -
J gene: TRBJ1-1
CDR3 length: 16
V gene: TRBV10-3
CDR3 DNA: TGTGCCATCAGCCCCAGACATGGAGGAACGAACACTGAAGCTTTCTTT
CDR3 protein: CAISPRHGGTNTEAFF

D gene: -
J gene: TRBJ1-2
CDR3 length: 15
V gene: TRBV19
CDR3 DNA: TGTGCCAGTAGTGCCCCCCAAGGGGGAAGGCATGGCTACACCTTC
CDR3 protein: CASSAPQGGRHGYTF